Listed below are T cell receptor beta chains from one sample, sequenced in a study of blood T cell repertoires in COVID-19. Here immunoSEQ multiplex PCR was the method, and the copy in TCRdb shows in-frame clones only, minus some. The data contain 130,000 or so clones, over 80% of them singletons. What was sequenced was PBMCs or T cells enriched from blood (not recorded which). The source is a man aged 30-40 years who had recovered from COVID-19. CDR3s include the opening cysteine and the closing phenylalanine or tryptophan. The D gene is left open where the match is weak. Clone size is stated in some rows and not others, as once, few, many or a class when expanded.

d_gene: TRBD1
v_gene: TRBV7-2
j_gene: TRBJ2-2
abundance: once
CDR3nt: TGTGCCAGCTCGGGACAGGCGAACACCGGGGAGCTGTTTTTT
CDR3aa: CASSGQANTGELFF

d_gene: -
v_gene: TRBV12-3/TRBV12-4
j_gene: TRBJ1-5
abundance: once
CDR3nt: TGTGCCAGCAGTCCCGGTGAGGATCAGCCCCAGCATTTT
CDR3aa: CASSPGEDQPQHF

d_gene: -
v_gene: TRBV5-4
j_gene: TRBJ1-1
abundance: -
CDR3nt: TGTGCCAGCAGCCCAGTGGGGGCCGCTGAAGCTTTCTTT
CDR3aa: CASSPVGAAEAFF

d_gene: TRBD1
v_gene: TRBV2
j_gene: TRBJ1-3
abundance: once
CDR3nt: TGTGCCAGCAGATTGGACAGGGGGCCTGGAAACACCATATATTTT
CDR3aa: CASRLDRGPGNTIYF

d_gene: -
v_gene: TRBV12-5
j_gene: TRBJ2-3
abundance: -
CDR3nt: TGTGCTAGTGGTTTCCAGGCAGATACGCAGTATTTT
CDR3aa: CASGFQADTQYF

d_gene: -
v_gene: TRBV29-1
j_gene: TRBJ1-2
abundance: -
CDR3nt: TGCAGCGCCATCTCGATGGGGGCAGGCTACACCTTC
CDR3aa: CSAISMGAGYTF

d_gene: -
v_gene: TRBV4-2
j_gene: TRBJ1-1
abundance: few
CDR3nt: TGTGCCAGCAGCCCTAGGGGCGATCAACCTGAAGCTTTCTTT
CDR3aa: CASSPRGDQPEAFF

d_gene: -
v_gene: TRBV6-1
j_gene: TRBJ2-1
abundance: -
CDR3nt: TGTGCCAGCAGTGACTTCCTTAGCGGATTCTCCTACAATGAGCAGTTCTTC
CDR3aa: CASSDFLSGFSYNEQFF

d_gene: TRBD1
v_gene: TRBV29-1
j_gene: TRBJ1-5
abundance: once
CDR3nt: TGCAGCGTGGGACAGGGTGATCAGCCCCAGCATTTT
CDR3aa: CSVGQGDQPQHF

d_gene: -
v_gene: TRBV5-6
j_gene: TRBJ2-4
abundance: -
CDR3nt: TGTGCCAGCAGCTTGGGGCTCGGGATAGCCAAAAACATTCAGTACTTC
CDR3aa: CASSLGLGIAKNIQYF

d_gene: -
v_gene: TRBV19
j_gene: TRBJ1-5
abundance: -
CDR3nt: TGTGCCAGTCGGGGGGGCAGTGGCAATCAGCCCCAGCATTTT
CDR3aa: CASRGGSGNQPQHF

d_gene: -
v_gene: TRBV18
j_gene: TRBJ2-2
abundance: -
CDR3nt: TGTGCCAGCACAGAACCCGGACAGTACACCGGGGAGCTGTTTTTT
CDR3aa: CASTEPGQYTGELFF

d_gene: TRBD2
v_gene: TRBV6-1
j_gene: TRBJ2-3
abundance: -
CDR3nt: TGTGCCAGCAGCGAAGAGCGGTCGGGAGGGGATACGCAGTATTTT
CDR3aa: CASSEERSGGDTQYF

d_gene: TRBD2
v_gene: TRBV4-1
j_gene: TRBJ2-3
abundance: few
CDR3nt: TGCGCCAGCAGCCAAGATCAGCGGGGAAAAGGGGATACGCAGTATTTT
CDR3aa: CASSQDQRGKGDTQYF

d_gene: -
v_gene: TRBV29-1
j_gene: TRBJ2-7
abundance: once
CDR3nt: TGCAGCGGGGGGACTCAGTTCTCCGAGCAGTACTTC
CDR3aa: CSGGTQFSEQYF

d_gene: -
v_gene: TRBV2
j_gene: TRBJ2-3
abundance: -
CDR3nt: TGTGCCAGCAGTGATTTCAGGGGCAAGGGGTCAGATACGCAGTATTTT
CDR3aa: CASSDFRGKGSDTQYF